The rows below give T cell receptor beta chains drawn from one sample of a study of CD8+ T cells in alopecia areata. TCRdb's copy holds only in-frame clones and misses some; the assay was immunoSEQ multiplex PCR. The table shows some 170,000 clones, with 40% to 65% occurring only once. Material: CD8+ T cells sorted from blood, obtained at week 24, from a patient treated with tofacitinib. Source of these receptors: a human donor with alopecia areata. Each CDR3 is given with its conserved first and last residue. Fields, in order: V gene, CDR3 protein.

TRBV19 CASSIGGGEQFF
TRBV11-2 CASSLLTYEQYF
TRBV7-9 CASSSGREGTDTQYF
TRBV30 CAWRAGEPGYTF
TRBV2 CASINKRWLAGAYTDTQYF
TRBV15 CATSRGTGAYEQYF
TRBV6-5 CASSYDRGQPQHF
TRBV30 CAWSRDLAGATDTQYF
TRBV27 CASSPEGDRLYPQHF
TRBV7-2 CASSPGTGGQPQHF
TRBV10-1 CASSLDRGRRGYTF
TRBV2 CASSEGGSIYTEAFF
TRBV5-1 CASRTGTGTNEKLFF
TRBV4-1 CASSQAVEGNEQFF
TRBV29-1 CSVYESGELFF
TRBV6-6 CASSSGGTTEAFF
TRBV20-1 CSARDVVGYTF
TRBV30 CAWSEWDRGPYEQYF
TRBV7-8 CASSWGLAGGNEQFF
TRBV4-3 CASSQDGASGHNEQFF
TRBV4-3 CASSQTEGLNSPLHF
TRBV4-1 CASSQDGSGGADTQYF
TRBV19 CASSITYGGGTEQYF
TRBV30 CAWSGPPAGFQETQYF
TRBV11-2 CASSLGGGSEKLFF
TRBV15 CATSRGRGAYEQYF
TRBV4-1 CASSQLTRSSYEQYF
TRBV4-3 CASSQDGTGLNEQYF
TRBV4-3 CASSQGPGLAGTDTQYF
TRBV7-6 CASSSDYGYTF
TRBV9 CASSSPGRRGHTDTQYF
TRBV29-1 CSVPKGDQQYF
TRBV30 CAWSVMEGATEAFF
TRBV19 CASMTGGNSPLHF
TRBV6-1 CASSELSVGPHQPQHF
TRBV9 CASSVDGIPQETQYF
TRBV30 CAWSPFSGNTIYF
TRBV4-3 CASSQDRKGVEAFF
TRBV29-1 CSDWVTGYGYTF
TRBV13 CASSLRMDGGGETQYF
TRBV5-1 CASSPNTGELFF
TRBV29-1 CSVDSNMNTEAFF
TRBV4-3 CASSQDSGAVGTF
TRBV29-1 CSVEAGYGEQYF
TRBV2 CASTRGEETQYF
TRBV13 CASSPTSELNQETQYF
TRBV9 CASSAVGAAQETQYF
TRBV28 CANSSQPQHF